Described below is a single T cell receptor (beta chain) sequence and its context. Its antigen is currently unknown. This specimen comes from a study of OX40 agonist ivuxolimab in advanced cancers. The wider study: It was ivuxolimab, an agonistic anti-OX40 (CD134) antibody, that patients were treated with. Study-wide points: Both blood CD4+ and CD8+ T cells showed clonal growth by week 6 at 0.1 to 3.0 mg/kg.

V was clipped by 5 bases and J by 0 bases, with 15 bases between them. Germline lookup yields CDR1 SGHNT and CDR2 YYREEE (reference sequence). The CDR3 covers 17 residues. The repertoire was sequenced with immunoSEQ multiplex PCR; TCRdb's copy has only in-frame clones and lacks some. The table lists 71,000 or so clones, 80% to 90% of them singletons. The TCR originated in an adult with an advanced solid tumor such as melanoma, head and neck, liver or kidney cancer. Here the sequenced sample was CD4+ or CD8+ T cells sorted from blood, taken in a trial of the OX40 agonist ivuxolimab. The genes are TRBV5-4 and TRBJ2-6; no clear D gene. In nucleotides, the CDR3 is TGTGCCAGCAGGCGGTGGGGTTTGACCTCTGGGGCCAACGTCCTGACTTTC. Residues: CASRRWGLTSGANVLTF. The full variable domain, completed using reference TRBV5-4 and TRBJ2-6, is ETGVTQSPTHLIKTRGQQVTLRCSSQSGHNTVSWYQQALGQGPQFIFQYYREEENGRGNFPPRFSGLQFPNYSSELNVNALELDDSALYLCASRRWGLTSGANVLTFGAGSRLTVL.